The clone carrying this TCR beta chain was observed a single time. Assay used: immunoSEQ multiplex PCR; TCRdb lists only in-frame clones, some missing. The data show 120,000 or so clones, around 81% seen once. The junction had 8 bases not matched to a gene; V was cut back by 11 bases and J by 5 bases. CDR1 ENHRY and CDR2 SYGVKD come from the germline V gene. The CDR3 runs to 14 residues. The data belong to a study of blood T cell repertoires in COVID-19. Study-wide background: Acute and convalescent COVID-19 samples came from the United States, Italy and Spain. Nucleic acid was either cDNA or gDNA, and it came from T cells, B-cell-depleted T cells, or PBMCs.

The material sequenced was peripheral blood. The TCR comes from a young man with COVID-19, enrolled during active disease. The chain has TRBV10-3 and TRBJ1-6, with TRBD1 matching 8 bases. CDR3 sequence: CAHSTGDDNSPLHF. CDR3 nucleotides: TGTGCCCACTCGACAGGGGACGATAATTCACCCCTCCACTTT.